These T cell receptor beta chains were read from a single sample in a study of cytomegalovirus exposure and HLA in healthy donors. Profiled with immunoSEQ multiplex PCR; TCRdb holds only in-frame clones, not every one. The repertoire holds over 200,000 clones, more than 75% seen once, with about 1.2% in the top ten. The sequencing input was PBMCs. Receptors originate from a human donor in good health. Each CDR3 is given without its conserved first and last residue. Clone size appears in some rows only: once, few, many, or a class for an expanded clone.

size: NA
V: TRBV4-1
CDR3: ASSQDGTSVYNEQF

size: NA
V: TRBV15
CDR3: AASATGDEETQY

size: NA
V: TRBV7-3
CDR3: ASSFETQY

size: NA
V: TRBV9
CDR3: ASSVGLHNEQF

size: NA
V: TRBV6-6
CDR3: ASSYWTTTETQY

size: once
V: TRBV5-1
CDR3: ASSLTGPSYNEQF

size: NA
V: TRBV5-1
CDR3: ASSQQGLRDTDTQY

size: NA
V: TRBV10-2
CDR3: ASNPGQGHEQY

size: NA
V: TRBV28
CDR3: ASSAIGGSGYT

size: NA
V: TRBV11-2
CDR3: ASSQQGKSYEQY

size: once
V: TRBV19
CDR3: ASSPQGQGVDYGYT

size: NA
V: TRBV6-5
CDR3: ASSTQGGVPGELF

size: NA
V: TRBV5-1
CDR3: ASSLSLPDTQY

size: NA
V: TRBV5-4
CDR3: ASSFDRTGELF

size: NA
V: TRBV4-1
CDR3: ASSPGLTKFSGNTIY

size: NA
V: TRBV30
CDR3: AWSPGFNQPQH

size: NA
V: TRBV29-1
CDR3: SVVGSAGVRNEQF

size: NA
V: TRBV5-8
CDR3: ASSWGAYGYT

size: few
V: TRBV5-6
CDR3: ASSLEQGWDTEAF

size: NA
V: TRBV27
CDR3: ASSLQRGSYEQY

size: NA
V: TRBV4-1
CDR3: ASSQGVQGGKSEAF

size: once
V: TRBV29-1
CDR3: SVLSGTDTQY

size: NA
V: TRBV9
CDR3: ASSVSGTGSYNEQF

size: NA
V: TRBV5-1
CDR3: ASSQRAGTGGRGEQY

size: NA
V: TRBV18
CDR3: ASSPLRYGETQY

size: NA
V: TRBV6-6
CDR3: ASSYTPGNTEAF

size: NA
V: TRBV30
CDR3: AWRPAGDSYEQY

size: NA
V: TRBV2
CDR3: ASSDRAARGNEQF

size: once
V: TRBV6-4
CDR3: ASSEKLGASNYGYT